This T cell receptor beta chain came from a study of T cell responses to AZD1222 COVID-19 vaccine. Overall study findings and caveats: Mostly white British, mostly female donors; authors suggested clonal diversity may be underestimated.

Here immunoSEQ multiplex PCR was the method, and the copy in TCRdb shows in-frame clones only, minus some. The sample holds some 170,000 clones; 90% to 95% are singletons and the top ten take roughly 5.5%. Of note for this clone: Its target is not known.

The source is an adult who received the AZD1222 COVID-19 vaccine. The sequences come from peripheral blood, collected 28 days after the second AZD1222 dose.

CDR3 loop: CASSLATAYEQFF. The CDR3 coding sequence is TGCGCCAGCAGCCTTGCGACAGCATATGAGCAGTTCTTC. The rearrangement joins TRBV4-1 to TRBJ2-1, with D possibly matching TRBD1 (5 bases). The germline gives CDR1 MGHRA, CDR2 YSYEKL. CDR3 length: 13 amino acids. The V gene lost 4 bases and the J gene lost 8 bases, with 12 bases spanning the gap.